This T cell receptor beta chain was captured by sequencing in a study of blood T cell repertoires in COVID-19 (dated by TCRdb to the early 2020s). Context from the whole study: The collaborator samples originated in the United States, Italy and Spain and spanned the acute and convalescent phases of COVID-19. The prospective study material was composed of cDNA or gDNA derived from T cells, B-cell-depleted T cells, or PBMCs. Subjects who had been exposed to COVID-19, were actively infected with it, or had recovered from it provided the deeply sampled blood TCRbeta repertoires that made up the dataset. The repertoires were released in a freely available public database intended as a resource for research on the immune response to SARS-CoV-2. Samples came from the ongoing ImmuneRACE study (first 160 participants) plus 1,254 subjects from 6 global collaborators. Nearly every sample came with metadata listing a de-identified subject ID, COVID-19 status, age in years and sex. HLA class I and class II types, where available, came from metadata supplied by the sample provider rather than from assay-based typing. What the authors observed across the whole study: The quantity of clinical and demographic metadata differed by source and by participant and was supplied without curation.

CDR1 and CDR2, looked up from the germline V gene, are SGHTA and FQGTGA. The V and J ends are trimmed by 1 base and 2 bases, leaving 11 bases between them. The CDR3 numbers 15 residues from cysteine through phenylalanine. Only CDR3 DNA is held: 45 bases, read in frame from base 1. At one collaborating source in Seattle, patients were enrolled during active infection and were followed longitudinally through the course of disease. Whole blood was collected in K2EDTA tubes by collaborating institutions according to the institutions' own protocols. For TCRbeta analysis, collaborator samples were shipped as frozen whole blood, as isolated PBMCs, or as DNA extracted from either sample type. Turning to this clone: The specificity of this receptor is unknown. Base qualities are not at hand, and no much larger clone is one base apart.

TCRbeta CDR3 regions were amplified from genomic DNA using the immunoSEQ Assay, a bias-controlled multiplex PCR. The authors processed their data as follows. The number of nucleated cells in each sample was estimated from the amplification of reference gene primers within the assay. Sequence reads were collapsed and filtered to measure the absolute abundance of every unique TCRbeta CDR3 rearrangement. For each sample, productive Simpson clonality was calculated by taking the square root of Simpson's diversity index across productive rearrangements. TCRdb holds this immuneACCESS table with in-frame rearrangements only. Some clones are missing; in checked studies, unresolved V genes explain under half, and the rest has no known cause. D and trimming were read from the DNA, whereas the V and J calls and clone size are those reported in that table. For this sample there are about 350,000 clones; roughly 89% appear just once. Of the sample, around 3.9% falls within the top ten clones.

The origin of this receptor is a woman aged 60-75 years with COVID-19, enrolled during active disease. The rearranged chain carries TRBV7-3 and TRBJ2-5; there is no confident call for the D gene. Specimen: peripheral blood. The sequenced DNA is TGTGCCAGCAGCTTAAGTCCCGGTCCGCAAGAGACCCAGTACTTC. It translates as CASSLSPGPQETQYF. Reference TRBV7-3 and TRBJ2-5 proteins supply the regions before and after the CDR3; the full variable domain is: GAGVSQTPSNKVTEKGKYVELRCDPISGHTALYWYRQSLGQGPEFLIYFQGTGAADDSGLPNDRFFAVRPEGSVSTLKIQRTERGDSAVYLCASSLSPGPQETQYFGPGTRLLVL.